Below, one T cell receptor (beta chain) is given with its context. Its antigen is not identified. Healthy donors had no documented immune events, such as infections, while sampled. This sample stems from a study of identifying expanded T cells in peripheral blood. General study results and limits: Two-week clone count variance significantly increased as total template count grew. Technical replicates showed around 1.2 changed clones; around two weeks about 16.4; four weeks 19.

CDR1 is GTSNPN and CDR2 is SVGIG in the germline V gene (reference sequence). The V and J ends lost 5 bases and 1 base respectively, with 13 bases between them. There are 14 residues in the CDR3. The method was immunoSEQ multiplex PCR; TCRdb's version includes in-frame clones alone and lacks a portion of them. The top ten hold 5.5% of the sample, which has 100,000 or so clones, 80% to 90% seen once. This rearrangement joins TRBV30 to TRBJ2-3; weak D call: TRBD1 (6 bases). The receptor's source is a person between 18 and 69 years old in good health. Source material: blood. CDR3 loop: CAWGTGFGTDTQYF. CDR3 coding DNA: TGTGCCTGGGGAACAGGGTTTGGCACAGATACGCAGTATTTT.